The following is a T cell receptor beta chain sequence with its context. The antigen is not known. TCRdb recomputed calls from the 5' RACE reads with MiXCR, one row per CDR3 protein. The profile shows under 900,000 distinct CDR3 sequences, approximately 13% of them singletons. The CDR3 runs 16 residues. The germline V gene encodes CDR1 MNHNS and CDR2 SASEGT. V dropped 6 bases and J dropped 5 bases, with 20 bases sitting between them. The data were obtained in a study of identical twins. Study-wide findings and caveats: In beta out-of-frame sequences, the excess sharing between twins was weaker. Invariant MAIT and iNKT cells could partly confound zero-insertion analyses.

A further study also used this sample, focusing on yellow fever vaccine responses in identical twins.

What was sequenced was PBMCs. V is TRBV6-1 and J is TRBJ1-5; D is possibly TRBD1 (5 bases). The receptor was isolated from a woman aged 18-29 years in good health. The CDR3 protein is CASRMGGSSGDQPQHF. CDR3 nucleotide sequence: TGTGCCAGCAGGATGGGGGGGTCTAGCGGAGATCAGCCCCAGCATTTT.